The 12 T cell receptor beta chains listed next were all sequenced from one sample in a study of cytomegalovirus exposure and HLA in healthy donors. Primers: 60 Vbeta forward and 13 Jbeta reverse. The data were produced by immunoSEQ multiplex PCR, yet TCRdb's version contains in-frame clones alone and is incomplete. This table has around 130,000 clones, 70% to 85% appearing once. The sequenced sample was PBMCs. These TCRs come from a boy younger than 18 in good health and CMV-seronegative.

This clone was picked up a small number of times. The V call is TRBV7-8, the J call TRBJ2-1, with 7 bases that match TRBD2. The CDR3 contains 13 residues. Germline trimming cut 6 bases from V and 8 bases from J; bases unmatched to any gene: 7. Germline V gives CDR1 SGHVS, CDR2 FQNEAQ. The CDR3 bases are TGTGCCAGCAGGGGTAGCGGGCCTGATGAGCAGTTCTTC. Amino acid sequence: CASRGSGPDEQFF.

This rearrangement joins TRBV5-1 to TRBJ2-7, with 7 bases lining up with TRBD2. The trim removed 4 bases at V and 2 bases at J, leaving 6 bases unmatched. The CDR3 totals 14 residues. Germline CDR1 is SGHRS and CDR2 is YFSETQ. CDR3 amino acids: CASSSGGSTYEQYF. CDR3 sequence (DNA): TGCGCCAGCAGCAGTGGCGGGAGCACCTACGAGCAGTACTTC.

The chain employs TRBV6-5 and TRBJ2-1; 9 bases are a match to TRBD2. The CDR3 is 15 residues long. V was pared by 6 bases and J by 4 bases, with 7 bases of the junction left unmatched. Germline CDR1 and CDR2: MNHEY and SVGAGI. The chain's CDR3 is CASSAGTSPYNEQFF. The CDR3 nucleotides read TGTGCCAGCAGCGCCGGGACTAGCCCTTACAATGAGCAGTTCTTC.

The V call is TRBV9, the J call TRBJ1-1; D call uncertain. The CDR3 extends over 14 amino acids. The V gene's germline CDR1 is SGDLS and CDR2 YYNGEE. Trimming pared 3 bases from V and 3 bases from J, leaving 12 bases between. The CDR3 sequence: CASSAEGGDTEAFF. The CDR3 bases are TGTGCCAGCAGCGCCGAGGGCGGGGACACTGAAGCTTTCTTT.

The rearrangement uses TRBV25-1 and TRBJ1-2; D possibly corresponds to TRBD1 (5 bases). CDR3 length: 14 residues. Germline V CDR1 and CDR2: MGHDK, SYGVNS. Trimming shortened V by 1 base and J by 3 bases, and 9 bases separated the two germline ends. The CDR3 sequence: CASSEFGGDYGYTF. As DNA, the CDR3 is TGTGCCAGCAGTGAATTCGGGGGGGACTATGGCTACACCTTC.

The CDR3 region has the DNA TGTGCCAGCAGTCGACAGGGGGGGAATAGCAATCAGCCCCAGCATTTT. Its translation is CASSRQGGNSNQPQHF. This chain connects TRBV2 to TRBJ1-5; 9 bases agree with TRBD1. Germline trimming cut 5 bases from V and 0 bases from J; bases unmatched to any gene: 5. The germline V gene has CDR1 SNHLY and CDR2 FYNNEI. The CDR3 has 16 amino acids. The entire variable domain, with the rest obtained from reference TRBV2 and TRBJ1-5, is as follows: EPEVTQTPSHQVTQMGQEVILRCVPISNHLYFYWYRQILGQKVEFLVSFYNNEISEKSEIFDDQFSVERPDGSNFTLKIRSTKLEDSAMYFCASSRQGGNSNQPQHFGDGTRLSIL.

The chain is built from TRBV7-6 and TRBJ2-1; TRBD2 might be the D (5 bases). The germline CDR1 and CDR2 sequences are SGHVS and FNYEAQ. CDR3 length equals 13 residues. Trimming stripped 4 bases from V and 8 bases from J, with 12 bases between. The CDR3 DNA reads TGTGCCAGCAGCTCCCCCCCCGGGGATGAGCAGTTCTTC. Translation gives CASSSPPGDEQFF.

The J gene is TRBJ1-2, the V gene TRBV6-1; 10 bases are shared with TRBD1. Germline CDR1 MNHNS, CDR2 SASEGT. V dropped 5 bases and J dropped 6; count of bases not matched to a gene: 3. This CDR3 has 13 residues. The CDR3 loop is CASSLTGGNGYTF. The DNA for the CDR3 is TGTGCCAGCAGTCTGACAGGGGGCAATGGCTACACCTTC.

This clone appeared a single time. This chain links TRBV30 with TRBJ2-7; TRBD1 matches at 7 bases. V lost 4 bases, J lost 7 bases, and 16 bases stayed unmatched. Germline V lookup: CDR1 GTSNPN, CDR2 SVGIG (reference sequence). This CDR3 has 15 amino acids. The CDR3 nucleotides are TGTGCCTGGACCAAGCAACAGGGGCGTAGCGTGGAGCAGTACTTC. This codes for CAWTKQQGRSVEQYF.

This sequence joins TRBV9 and TRBJ2-5, with 7 bases lining up with TRBD2. V shed 0 bases, J shed 11 bases, and the junction held 16 bases outside the gene matches. The CDR3 consists of 16 residues. Germline V gene data show CDR1 as SGDLS and CDR2 as YYNGEE. CDR3 sequence reads: CASSVGVGGPDFGQYF. CDR3 DNA: TGTGCCAGCAGCGTAGGCGTGGGAGGGCCGGATTTCGGGCAGTACTTC.

The chain employs TRBV4-1 and TRBJ2-1; TRBD2 agrees at 13 bases. This CDR3 has 17 residues. Germline V CDR1 and CDR2: MGHRA, YSYEKL. Trimming took 4 bases from V and 8 from J; bases not matched to a gene: 11. The CDR3 loop is CASSPRGLAGASYEQFF. The CDR3 DNA reads as TGCGCCAGCAGCCCACGAGGACTAGCGGGAGCGAGCTATGAGCAGTTCTTC.

The chain combines TRBV13 with TRBJ2-7; 9 bases are shared with TRBD1. V was pared by 8 bases and J by 0 bases, with 5 bases of the junction left unmatched. This CDR3 is built from 14 residues. Germline values: CDR1 PRHDT, CDR2 FYEKMQ (reference sequence). The CDR3 here is CASGTGLSSYEQYF. CDR3 bases: TGTGCCAGCGGGACAGGGCTTAGCTCCTACGAGCAGTACTTC.